This entry describes one T cell receptor (beta chain). The CDR3 runs to 15 residues. The germline V gene has CDR1 SGHTA and CDR2 FQGNSA. Trimming took 3 bases from V and 0 from J, leaving 11 bases between them. Libraries were prepared by immunoSEQ multiplex PCR; TCRdb keeps only in-frame clonotypes and omits some of them. The sample has around 280,000 clones; almost 90% are singletons. Participant-reported clinical history was the basis for cohort assignment. This specimen belongs to a study of blood T cell repertoires in COVID-19. Study-wide context: T cells, B-cell-depleted T cells, or PBMCs provided the cDNA or gDNA that served as material.

The TCR sequence derives from a woman aged 18-30 years with acute COVID-19. The source material was PBMCs or T cells enriched from blood (not recorded which). The V gene is TRBV7-2, the J gene TRBJ1-1, with no clear D. The CDR3: CASSLAGSMNTEAFF. The CDR3 bases are TGTGCCAGCAGCTTGGCCGGGAGCATGAACACTGAAGCTTTCTTT.